These 14 T cell receptor beta chains share one sample of origin, sequenced in a study of shared clonotypes between healthy human individuals. Method: immunoSEQ multiplex PCR; TCRdb's copy keeps in-frame clones and lacks some. The sample holds under 2,000,000 clones, 85% to 95% seen once. Cells designated naive CD8 were CD45RO-negative and were positively selected for CCR7, with terminally differentiated effector memory CD45RA+ cells excluded. The specimen was naive CD8+ T cells sorted from blood. The receptor set was obtained from a man aged 18 to 30 in good health.

V usage is TRBV27 and J usage is TRBJ1-4, with D hard to call. CDR3 length: 14 amino acids. Deletions cut 8 bases from V and 7 bases from J, with 17 bases between. Germline V lookup: CDR1 MNHEY, CDR2 SMNVEV (reference sequence). The CDR3 loop is CASSITRGSEKLFF. CDR3 coding DNA: TGTGCCAGCTCCATCACCCGAGGGAGTGAAAAACTGTTTTTT. The entire variable domain, with the rest obtained from reference TRBV27 and TRBJ1-4, is as follows: EAQVTQNPRYLITVTGKKLTVTCSQNMNHEYMSWYRQDPGLGLRQIYYSMNVEVTDKGDVPEGYKVSRKEKRNFPLILESPSPNQTSLYFCASSITRGSEKLFFGSGTQLSVL.

The V call is TRBV4-1, the J call TRBJ2-1; 7 bases fit TRBD1. The trim removed 2 bases at V and 15 bases at J, leaving 10 bases unmatched. The V gene's germline CDR1 is MGHRA and CDR2 YSYEKL. CDR3 length equals 13 residues. In nucleotides, the CDR3 is TGCGCCAGCAGCCAATCGACAGGGTCCCTCAGGTTCTTC. It specifies CASSQSTGSLRFF.

This chain joins TRBV4-1 and TRBJ1-3; D is uncertain. The CDR3 consists of 14 residues. Trimming took off 1 base at V and 0 bases at J, with 4 bases between the two ends. Germline-derived CDR1 and CDR2 are MGHRA and YSYEKL. The DNA for the CDR3 is TGCGCCAGCAGCCAAGCAGCCTCTGGAAACACCATATATTTT. This codes for CASSQAASGNTIYF.

The V and J genes are TRBV7-8 and TRBJ1-1, with a tentative D call TRBD1 (6 bases). CDR1 SGHVS and CDR2 FQNEAQ come from the germline V gene. There are 13 residues in the CDR3. The V gene lost 1 base and the J gene lost 11 bases, with 14 bases spanning the gap. In DNA, the CDR3 is TGTGCCAGCAGCTTAGGGCAGGGGACGGGGGCTTTCTTT. This gives the protein CASSLGQGTGAFF.

This clone was recorded once. The chain is built from TRBV5-1 and TRBJ2-1; the match to TRBD2 covers 9 bases. The CDR3 runs to 16 residues. Per germline, CDR1 SGHRS and CDR2 YFSETQ. V was pared by 4 bases and J by 4 bases, with 9 bases of the junction left unmatched. The CDR3 spells CASSPGLAGDYNEQFF. The CDR3 DNA is TGCGCCAGCAGCCCCGGTTTAGCGGGGGATTACAATGAGCAGTTCTTC.

The V gene is TRBV12-5, the J gene TRBJ1-5; no definite D call. CDR1 LGHNT and CDR2 FRNRAP come from the germline V gene. Trimming cost V 2 bases and J 0 bases, with 14 bases left between them. CDR3 size: 17 residues. This chain's CDR3 is CASGLTPFSHSNQPQHF. The CDR3 region has the DNA TGTGCTAGTGGTTTGACCCCCTTTAGTCATAGCAATCAGCCCCAGCATTTT.

The J gene is TRBJ2-5, the V gene TRBV13; tentatively, D is TRBD1 (6 bases). CDR3 length equals 14 residues. In germline, CDR1 is PRHDT, CDR2 FYEKMQ (reference sequence). V lost 3 bases, J lost 1 base, and 9 bases lay in between. CDR3 loop: CASSLTGVQETQYF. CDR3 DNA sequence: TGTGCCAGCAGCTTGACAGGCGTCCAAGAGACCCAGTACTTC.

This clone turned up a few times. The V call is TRBV4-1, the J call TRBJ1-1; D call uncertain. Germline CDR1 MGHRA, CDR2 YSYEKL. Trimming removed 1 base at V and 5 bases at J, with 8 bases between. The CDR3 has 13 residues. The CDR3 here is CASSQVVDTEAFF. The CDR3 coding sequence is TGCGCCAGCAGCCAAGTTGTGGATACTGAAGCTTTCTTT.

The J gene is TRBJ2-3, the V gene TRBV4-3; unclear D gene. Germline CDR1 is LGHNA and CDR2 is YSLEER. V was cut by 3 bases and J by 1 base, with 17 bases left in between. The CDR3 spans 17 residues. The CDR3 here is CASSQKIGWEGTDTQYF. CDR3 nucleotides: TGCGCCAGCAGCCAGAAGATCGGCTGGGAAGGCACAGATACGCAGTATTTT.

The rearrangement uses TRBV7-9 and TRBJ2-3; no clear D gene. The germline V and J ends were trimmed by 5 bases and 3 bases, with 15 bases remaining between them. CDR3 length: 15 residues. Germline V gene lookup returns CDR1 SEHNR and CDR2 FQNEAQ (reference sequence). CDR3 DNA sequence: TGTGCCAGCAGCCGCCGGGTGGTGGAGACAGATACGCAGTATTTT. Translating it yields CASSRRVVETDTQYF.

This clone appeared a single time. This rearrangement joins TRBV10-3 to TRBJ1-2, with D maybe TRBD1 (6 bases). The V end was cut by 3 bases, the J end by 8 bases, with 19 bases between. The germline V gene encodes CDR1 ENHRY and CDR2 SYGVKD. The CDR3 sequence is 15 residues long. The CDR3 region has the DNA TGTGCCATCAGTGAACAGGGCGACCGCCTACGAGGCTACACCTTC. This translates into CAISEQGDRLRGYTF.

CDR3 bases: TGTGCCAGCAGTTTCCAGGGCTCCACCATCTATGGCTACACCTTC. This translates into CASSFQGSTIYGYTF. The chain recombines TRBV6-5 with TRBJ1-2; TRBD1 might be the D (5 bases). This CDR3 has 15 amino acids. Trimming left V 4 bases short and J 4 bases short, with 16 bases between. From germline, CDR1 is MNHEY and CDR2 SVGAGI.

V usage is TRBV29-1 and J usage is TRBJ1-1; D is uncertain. V dropped 3 bases and J dropped 4 bases, with 9 bases sitting between them. CDR3 size: 12 residues. CDR1 SQVTM and CDR2 ANQGSEA come from the germline V gene. The CDR3 sequence is CSVEKEGTEAFF. The CDR3 DNA follows: TGCAGCGTTGAGAAGGAGGGCACTGAAGCTTTCTTT.

V and J are TRBV30 and TRBJ2-5, with 7 bases fitting TRBD1. The CDR3 is made up of 12 amino acids. Unmatched junction bases numbered 4, after V lost 4 bases and J lost 5 bases. In germline, CDR1 is GTSNPN, CDR2 SVGIG (reference sequence). The CDR3 nucleotides are TGTGCCTGGAACAGGGGAAGGGAGACCCAGTACTTC. Protein sequence: CAWNRGRETQYF.